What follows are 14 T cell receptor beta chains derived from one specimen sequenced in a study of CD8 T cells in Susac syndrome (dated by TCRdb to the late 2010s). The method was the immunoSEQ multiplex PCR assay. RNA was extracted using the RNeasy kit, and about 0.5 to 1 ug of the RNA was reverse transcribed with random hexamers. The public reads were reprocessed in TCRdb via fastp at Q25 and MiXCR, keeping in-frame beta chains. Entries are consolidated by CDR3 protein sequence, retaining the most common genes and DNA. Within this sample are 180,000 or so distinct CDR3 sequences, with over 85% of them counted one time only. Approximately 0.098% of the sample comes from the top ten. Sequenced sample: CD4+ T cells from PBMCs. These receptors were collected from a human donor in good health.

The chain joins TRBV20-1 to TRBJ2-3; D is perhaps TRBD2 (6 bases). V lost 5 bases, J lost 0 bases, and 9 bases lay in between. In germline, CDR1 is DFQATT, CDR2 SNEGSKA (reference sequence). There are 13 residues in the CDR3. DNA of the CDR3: TGCAGTGCTCTCGCGGGGAGCACAGATACGCAGTATTTT. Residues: CSALAGSTDTQYF.

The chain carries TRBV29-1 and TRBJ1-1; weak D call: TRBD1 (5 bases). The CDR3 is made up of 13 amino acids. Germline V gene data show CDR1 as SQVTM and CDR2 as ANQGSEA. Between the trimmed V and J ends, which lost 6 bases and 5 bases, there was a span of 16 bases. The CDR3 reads CSVKSAGRTEAFF. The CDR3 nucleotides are TGCAGCGTAAAATCCGCAGGGCGGACTGAAGCTTTCTTT. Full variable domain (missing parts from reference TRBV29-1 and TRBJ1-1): SAVISQKPSRDICQRGTSLTIQCQVDSQVTMMFWYRQQPGQSLTLIATANQGSEATYESGFVIDKFPISRPNLTFSTLTVSNMSPEDSSIYLCSVKSAGRTEAFFGQGTRLTVV.

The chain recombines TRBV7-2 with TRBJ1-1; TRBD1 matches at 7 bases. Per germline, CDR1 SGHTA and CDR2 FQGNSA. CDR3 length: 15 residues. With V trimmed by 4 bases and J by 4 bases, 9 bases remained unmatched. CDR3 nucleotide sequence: TGTGCCAGCAGCTACCGACAGGGCTGGTTCACTGAAGCTTTCTTT. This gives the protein CASSYRQGWFTEAFF.

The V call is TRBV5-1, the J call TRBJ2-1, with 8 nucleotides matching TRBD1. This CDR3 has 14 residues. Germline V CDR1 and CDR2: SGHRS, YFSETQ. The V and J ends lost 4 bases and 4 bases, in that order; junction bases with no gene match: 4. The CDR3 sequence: CASSIGQGYNEQFF. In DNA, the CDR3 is TGCGCCAGCAGCATCGGACAGGGTTACAATGAGCAGTTCTTC.

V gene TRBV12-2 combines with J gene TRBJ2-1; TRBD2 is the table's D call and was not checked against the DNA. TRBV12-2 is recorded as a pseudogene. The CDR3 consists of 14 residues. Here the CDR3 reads CASRLTLPTNEQFF. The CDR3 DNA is TGTGCAAGTCGCTTAACACTCCCCACGAATGAGCAGTTCTTC.

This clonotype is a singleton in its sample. Here the CDR3 reads CASSQAPGELFF. CDR3 sequence (DNA): TGTGCCAGCAGCCAAGCTCCCGGGGAGCTGTTTTTT. The J gene is TRBJ2-2, the V gene TRBV3-1; D uncertain. Trimming left V 1 base short and J 6 bases short, with 3 bases between. The CDR3 extends over 12 amino acids. Per germline, CDR1 LGHDT and CDR2 YNNKEL (reference sequence).

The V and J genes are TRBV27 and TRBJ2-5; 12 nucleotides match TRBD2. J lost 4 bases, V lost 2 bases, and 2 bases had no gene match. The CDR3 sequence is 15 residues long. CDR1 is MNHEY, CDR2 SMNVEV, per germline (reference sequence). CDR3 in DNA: TGTGCCAGCAGTTTAATGGGACTAGCGGGAGAGACCCAGTACTTC. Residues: CASSLMGLAGETQYF.

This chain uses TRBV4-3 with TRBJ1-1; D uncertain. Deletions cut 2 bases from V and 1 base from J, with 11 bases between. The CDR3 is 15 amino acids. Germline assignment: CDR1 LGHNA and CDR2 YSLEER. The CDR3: CASSQSPISNTEAFF. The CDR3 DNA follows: TGCGCCAGCAGCCAATCCCCGATTTCGAACACTGAAGCTTTCTTT.

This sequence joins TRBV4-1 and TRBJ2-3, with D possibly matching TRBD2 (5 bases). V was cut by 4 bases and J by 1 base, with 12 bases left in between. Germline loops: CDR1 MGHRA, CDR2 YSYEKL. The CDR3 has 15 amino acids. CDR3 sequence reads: CASSRTFSGTDTQYF. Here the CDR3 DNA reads TGCGCCAGCAGCCGTACTTTTAGCGGCACAGATACGCAGTATTTT.

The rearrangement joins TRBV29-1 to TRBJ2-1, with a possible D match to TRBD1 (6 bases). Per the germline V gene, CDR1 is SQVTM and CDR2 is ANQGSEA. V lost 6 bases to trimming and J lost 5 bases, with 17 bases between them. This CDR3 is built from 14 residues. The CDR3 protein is CSVGPGAANNEQFF. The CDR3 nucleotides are TGCAGCGTAGGGCCAGGGGCAGCAAACAATGAGCAGTTCTTC.

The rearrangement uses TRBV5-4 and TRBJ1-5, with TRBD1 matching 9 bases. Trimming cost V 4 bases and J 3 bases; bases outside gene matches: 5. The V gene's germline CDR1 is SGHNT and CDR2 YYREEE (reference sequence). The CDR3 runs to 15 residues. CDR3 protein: CASSIGTGPNQPQHF. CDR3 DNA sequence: TGTGCCAGCAGCATCGGGACAGGGCCCAATCAGCCCCAGCATTTT.

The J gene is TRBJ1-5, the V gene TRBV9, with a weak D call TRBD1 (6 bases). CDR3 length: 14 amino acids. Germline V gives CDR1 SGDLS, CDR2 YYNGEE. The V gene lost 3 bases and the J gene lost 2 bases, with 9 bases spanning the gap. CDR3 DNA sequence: TGTGCCAGCAGCGCAGCAGGGGGCAATCAGCCCCAGCATTTT. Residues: CASSAAGGNQPQHF.

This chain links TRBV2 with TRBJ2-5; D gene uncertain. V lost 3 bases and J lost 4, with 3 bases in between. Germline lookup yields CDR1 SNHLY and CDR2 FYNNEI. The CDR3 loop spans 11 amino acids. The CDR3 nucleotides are TGTGCCAGCAGTGAGGCAGAGACCCAGTACTTC. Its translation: CASSEAETQYF.

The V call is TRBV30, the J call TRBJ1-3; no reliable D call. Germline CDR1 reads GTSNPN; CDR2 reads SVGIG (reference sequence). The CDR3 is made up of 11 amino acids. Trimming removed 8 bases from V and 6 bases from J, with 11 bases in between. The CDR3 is CAAVWVNTIYF. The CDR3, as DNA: TGTGCCGCGGTCTGGGTAAACACCATATATTTT.